This T cell receptor beta chain was observed in a study of shared clonotypes between healthy human individuals. The study, taken as a whole, reports: Blood was the sole source, and tissue repertoires probably differ. Roughly 5.3% of naive CD4 clonotypes were common to a handful of donors.

Across several immunoSEQ plates, the genomic DNA of each subset was split evenly. Tens of thousands of T cell genomes (approximately 180 ng DNA) went into each sorted-subset replicate. Data came from immunoSEQ multiplex PCR; TCRdb stores just in-frame clones and leaves some out. Here the sample spans over a million clones, roughly 95% being singletons. Germline V gene sequence: CDR1 DFQATT, CDR2 SNEGSKA (reference sequence). Trimming stripped 6 bases from V and 10 bases from J, with 13 bases between. The CDR3 length is 11 residues. Worth noting for this clone: What it recognizes is unknown.

Specimen: naive CD4+ T cells sorted from blood. Subset indicated: CD45RA+ positively selected. The V and J genes are TRBV20-1 and TRBJ2-1, with D perhaps TRBD1 or TRBD2 (6 bases each). This receptor was obtained from a man aged 25-40 years in good health. CDR3 residues: CSAGGREEQFF. CDR3 sequence (DNA): TGCAGTGCGGGGGGCAGGGAGGAGCAGTTCTTC.